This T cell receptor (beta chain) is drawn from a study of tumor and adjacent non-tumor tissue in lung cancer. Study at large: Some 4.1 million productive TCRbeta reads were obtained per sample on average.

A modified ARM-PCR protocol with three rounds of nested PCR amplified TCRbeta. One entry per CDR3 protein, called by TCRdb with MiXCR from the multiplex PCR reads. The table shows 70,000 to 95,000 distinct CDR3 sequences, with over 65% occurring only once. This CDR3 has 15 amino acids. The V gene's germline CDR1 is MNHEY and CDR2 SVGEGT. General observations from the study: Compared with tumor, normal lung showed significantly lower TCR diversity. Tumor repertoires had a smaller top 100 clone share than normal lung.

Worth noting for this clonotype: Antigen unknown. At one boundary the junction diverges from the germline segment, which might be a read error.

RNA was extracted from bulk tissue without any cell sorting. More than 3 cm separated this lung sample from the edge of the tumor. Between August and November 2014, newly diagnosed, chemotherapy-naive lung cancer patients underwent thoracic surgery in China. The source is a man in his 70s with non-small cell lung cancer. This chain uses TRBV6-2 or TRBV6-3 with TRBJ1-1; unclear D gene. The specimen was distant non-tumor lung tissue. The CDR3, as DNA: TGTGCCATCCGACCTTTTGTGGGCCAAAGAAGAGAAGTTTTCTTT. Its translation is CAIRPFVGQRREVFF.